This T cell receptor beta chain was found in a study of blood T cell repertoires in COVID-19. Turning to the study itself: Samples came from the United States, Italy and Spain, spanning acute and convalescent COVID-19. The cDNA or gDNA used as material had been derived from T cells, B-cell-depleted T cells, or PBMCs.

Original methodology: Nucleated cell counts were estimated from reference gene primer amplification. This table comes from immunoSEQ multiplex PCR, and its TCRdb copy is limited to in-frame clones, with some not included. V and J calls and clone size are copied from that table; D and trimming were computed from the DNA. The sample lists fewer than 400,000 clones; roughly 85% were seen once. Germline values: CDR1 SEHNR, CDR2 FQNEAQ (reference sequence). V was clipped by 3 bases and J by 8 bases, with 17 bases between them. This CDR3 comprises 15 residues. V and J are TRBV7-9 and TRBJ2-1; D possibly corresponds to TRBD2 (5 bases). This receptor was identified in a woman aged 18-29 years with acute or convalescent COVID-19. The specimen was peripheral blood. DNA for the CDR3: TGTGCCAGCAGCTTTCAATCCAGCGGTCCGGATGAGCAGTTCTTC. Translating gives CASSFQSSGPDEQFF.